This TCR beta chain was identified during a study of T cells in Graves' hyperthyroidism and ophthalmopathy. The CDR3 length is 15 residues. Germline values: CDR1 SGDLS, CDR2 YYNGEE. The study, taken as a whole, reports: Most thyroid clonotypes that were expanded above 0.001 also turned up in blood.

Exclusion of a patient resulted from uncontrolled infection, other autoimmune disease, pregnancy or lactation. An approximately 9.4 ml volume of fresh peripheral blood provided the PBMCs. RNA transcripts yielded amplified TCR beta CDR3 regions. Carried out on the TCR CDR3, a first-round RT-PCR used the HTBI primer set. MiXCR, run by TCRdb on the multiplex PCR reads, gives a single entry per CDR3 protein. The data show about 360,000 distinct CDR3 sequences, approximately 12% seen once. Notes on this clonotype: No antigen is known for it. One end of the junction fails to match germline, which may point to a read error.

The chain uses TRBV9 and TRBJ2-7; 9 bases map to TRBD1. Source material: blood. The sequence was obtained from a man aged 30 to 39 with Graves' hyperthyroidism that later progressed to Graves' ophthalmopathy. The CDR3 DNA reads as TGTGCCAGCAGCGTAGGGACAGGGGAGGGATACGAGCATTACTTC. Its protein is CASSVGTGEGYEHYF. Combining the CDR3 with reference TRBV9 and TRBJ2-7 gives the whole variable domain DSGVTQTPKHLITATGQRVTLRCSPRSGDLSVYWYQQSLDQGLQFLIQYYNGEERAKGNILERFSAQQFPDLHSELNLSSLELGDSALYFCASSVGTGEGYEHYFGPGTRLTVT.